The 30 T cell receptor beta chains in this list originate from one sample, sequenced in a study of technical replicates of blood from several donors. Profiling relied on immunoSEQ multiplex PCR, and the TCRdb table lists in-frame clones only, not all of them. This table has more than 90,000 clones, about 94% appearing once. The sequenced material came from T cells isolated from PBMCs. The receptors come from a human donor in good health.

The J gene is TRBJ2-7, the V gene TRBV25-1, with TRBD1 identical over 11 bases. The CDR3 length is 14 residues. CDR1 and CDR2 (germline): MGHDK, SYGVNS. With V trimmed by 5 bases and J by 2 bases, 2 bases remained unmatched. The CDR3 loop is CASSPGQGAYEQYF. The CDR3 coding sequence is TGTGCCAGCAGTCCGGGACAGGGGGCCTACGAGCAGTACTTC.

This clone was detected only once. The chain has TRBV4-1 and TRBJ1-2; D may be TRBD1 (6 bases). From germline, CDR1 is MGHRA and CDR2 YSYEKL. The V end was cut by 4 bases, the J end by 4 bases, with 13 bases between. The CDR3 is 14 amino acids. The CDR3 loop is CASSPHGTIYGYTF. As DNA, the CDR3 is TGCGCCAGCAGCCCGCACGGGACAATCTATGGCTACACCTTC.

The V call is TRBV11-3, the J call TRBJ1-3, with TRBD1 matching 7 bases. The CDR3 sequence is 18 residues long. CDR1 and CDR2 from the germline V gene are SGHNT and YENEEA. After removal of 5 bases from V and 1 base from J, the junction contained 14 bases not matched to a gene. Here the CDR3 reads CASSATRTGFSSGNTIYF. In DNA, the CDR3 is TGTGCCAGCAGCGCGACGCGGACAGGTTTTTCATCTGGAAACACCATATATTTT.

V usage is TRBV5-1 and J usage is TRBJ2-1; 7 nucleotides line up with TRBD2. Per the germline V gene, CDR1 is SGHRS and CDR2 is YFSETQ. CDR3 length equals 18 residues. V lost 3 bases, J lost 0 bases, and 12 bases stayed unmatched. In DNA form, the CDR3 reads TGCGCCAGCAGCTCGAAAATACTAGCGCCGAGCTCCTACAATGAGCAGTTCTTC. It codes for CASSSKILAPSSYNEQFF.

The chain employs TRBV6-5 and TRBJ1-2; D gene uncertain. This CDR3 comprises 15 residues. From germline, CDR1 is MNHEY and CDR2 SVGAGI. Trimming cost V 2 bases and J 2 bases, with 12 bases left between them. DNA for the CDR3: TGTGCCAGCAGTTACCCCGGAGCGGGAAACTATGGCTACACCTTC. Translating it yields CASSYPGAGNYGYTF.

The chain recombines TRBV2 with TRBJ2-5, with 12 bases aligning to TRBD2. Germline CDR1 reads SNHLY; CDR2 reads FYNNEI. V lost 1 base to trimming and J lost 4 bases; unmatched junction nucleotides: 7. CDR3 size: 17 residues. The CDR3 protein is CASSEGLAGGRAETQYF. The CDR3 bases are TGTGCCAGCAGTGAAGGGCTAGCGGGGGGGCGGGCAGAGACCCAGTACTTC.

V and J are TRBV5-4 and TRBJ2-3, with 11 nucleotides matching TRBD2. The CDR3 contains 16 residues. The germline V gene has CDR1 SGHNT and CDR2 YYREEE (reference sequence). Unmatched junction bases numbered 5, after V lost 4 bases and J lost 1 base. The CDR3: CASSAEGLAGTDTQYF. The CDR3 DNA sequence: TGTGCCAGCAGCGCAGAGGGACTAGCGGGCACAGATACGCAGTATTTT.

This chain links TRBV28 with TRBJ1-2, with 9 bases aligning to TRBD1. This CDR3 contains 16 residues. J lost 2 bases, V lost 7 bases, and 11 bases had no gene match. Germline CDR1 reads MDHEN; CDR2 reads SYDVKM. The CDR3 bases are TGTGCCAGCACTGCGACAGGGGGGGCCTTCAACTATGGCTACACCTTC. Translation: CASTATGGAFNYGYTF.

The CDR3 sequence: CSVGTGSGNTIYF. Written as DNA, the CDR3 is TGCAGCGTTGGGACAGGATCTGGAAACACCATATATTTT. The chain combines TRBV29-1 with TRBJ1-3, with 7 bases identical to TRBD1. V lost 4 bases and J lost 1; bases outside the gene matches: 1. The CDR3 contains 13 residues. The germline CDR1 and CDR2 sequences are SQVTM and ANQGSEA.

The table lists this clone with a few counts. The rearrangement joins TRBV28 to TRBJ1-2; D is uncertain. Germline values: CDR1 MDHEN, CDR2 SYDVKM. V was trimmed by 3 bases and J by 7 bases, leaving 12 bases between them. The CDR3 runs 13 residues. CDR3 sequence reads: CASSFEFRFGYTF. The CDR3 bases are TGTGCCAGCAGTTTTGAGTTCAGGTTTGGCTACACCTTC.

The CDR3 sequence: CASSLRNGRSNTEAFF. The DNA for the CDR3 is TGTGCCAGTAGTCTCCGGAACGGCAGGTCCAACACTGAAGCTTTCTTT. The chain uses TRBV19 and TRBJ1-1; D remains unclear. Germline lookup yields CDR1 LNHDA and CDR2 SQIVND (reference sequence). Deletions cut 5 bases from V and 2 bases from J, with 18 bases between. The CDR3 loop spans 16 amino acids.

The chain combines TRBV2 with TRBJ1-3; possible D gene TRBD1, 5 bases. V was cut by 8 bases and J by 4 bases, with 9 bases left in between. There are 12 residues in the CDR3. The germline gives CDR1 SNHLY, CDR2 FYNNEI. CDR3 coding DNA: TGTGCCAGCGGGGCACCGGGAAACACCATATATTTT. This sequence encodes CASGAPGNTIYF. The variable domain in full, with the rest retrieved from reference TRBV2 and TRBJ1-3, is EPEVTQTPSHQVTQMGQEVILRCVPISNHLYFYWYRQILGQKVEFLVSFYNNEISEKSEIFDDQFSVERPDGSNFTLKIRSTKLEDSAMYFCASGAPGNTIYFGEGSWLTVV.

The rearrangement uses TRBV19 and TRBJ1-5, with 7 bases fitting TRBD1. The trim removed 5 bases at V and 5 bases at J, leaving 6 bases unmatched. Looked up from germline, CDR1 is LNHDA and CDR2 is SQIVND (reference sequence). The CDR3 extends over 14 amino acids. CDR3 amino acids: CASSPRTGYQPQHF. CDR3 DNA: TGTGCCAGTAGTCCCCGGACAGGTTATCAGCCCCAGCATTTT.

The chain has TRBV6-1 and TRBJ1-1; D is ambiguous. The germline gives CDR1 MNHNS, CDR2 SASEGT. The CDR3 runs 17 residues. The V gene lost 2 bases and the J gene lost 3 bases, with 19 bases spanning the gap. CDR3 in amino acids: CASSESRGGRGYTEAFF. The CDR3 region has the DNA TGTGCCAGCAGTGAATCGCGAGGAGGGCGGGGTTACACTGAAGCTTTCTTT.

The chain employs TRBV6-5 and TRBJ1-4, with 7 positions matching TRBD1. The ends lost 2 bases at V and 8 bases at J; junction bases unmatched: 5. The germline V gene encodes CDR1 MNHEY and CDR2 SVGAGI. The length of the CDR3 is 14 residues. The CDR3 DNA reads TGTGCCAGCAGTTACAACAGGGGTGGGGAAAAACTGTTTTTT. Its protein product is CASSYNRGGEKLFF.

The chain couples TRBV28 to TRBJ2-7, with 7 bases fitting TRBD2. V gave up 8 bases and J gave up 0 bases; unmatched junction bases: 10. The CDR3 covers 15 residues. CDR1 is MDHEN and CDR2 is SYDVKM in the germline V gene. CDR3 sequence: CASGRTGTISYEQYF. CDR3 nucleotides: TGTGCCAGCGGACGGACCGGGACTATCTCCTACGAGCAGTACTTC.

This chain links TRBV19 with TRBJ2-5; TRBD1 matches 9 bases. Germline V gene lookup returns CDR1 LNHDA and CDR2 SQIVND (reference sequence). The CDR3 totals 17 residues. J was trimmed by 0 bases and V by 3 bases; bases with no gene match: 8. The CDR3 DNA sequence: TGTGCCAGTAGTATCCGGCCGGACAGGGGATACCAAGAGACCCAGTACTTC. Encoded protein: CASSIRPDRGYQETQYF. Drawing the rest from reference TRBV19 and TRBJ2-5, the complete variable domain is DGGITQSPKYLFRKEGQNVTLSCEQNLNHDAMYWYRQDPGQGLRLIYYSQIVNDFQKGDIAEGYSVSREKKESFPLTVTSAQKNPTAFYLCASSIRPDRGYQETQYFGPGTRLLVL.

The chain combines TRBV6-1 with TRBJ1-1; perhaps TRBD1 as D (6 bases). V was clipped by 4 bases and J by 1 base, with 10 bases between them. This CDR3 comprises 14 residues. CDR1 and CDR2 (germline): MNHNS, SASEGT. The chain's CDR3 is CASSGETGNTEAFF. As DNA, the CDR3 is TGTGCCAGCAGTGGGGAGACAGGGAACACTGAAGCTTTCTTT.

The rearrangement joins TRBV30 to TRBJ1-4; 7 positions match TRBD1. Germline trimming cut 3 bases from V and 4 bases from J; bases unmatched to any gene: 5. The CDR3 length is 14 residues. Germline V gene data show CDR1 as GTSNPN and CDR2 as SVGIG (reference sequence). The CDR3 DNA reads TGTGCCTGGAGACGGGGACAGTATAATGAAAAACTGTTTTTT. Translating it yields CAWRRGQYNEKLFF.

J is TRBJ2-7 and V is TRBV11-2, with a possible D match to TRBD2 (6 bases). Germline lookup yields CDR1 SGHAT and CDR2 FQNNGV. Trimming took 8 bases from V and 2 from J, leaving 16 bases between them. CDR3 size: 14 residues. CDR3 residues: CASHQPGVTYEQYF. The CDR3 nucleotides are TGTGCCAGCCACCAACCGGGAGTTACCTACGAGCAGTACTTC.

The J gene is TRBJ2-1, the V gene TRBV5-1, with no clear D. Germline CDR1 is SGHRS and CDR2 is YFSETQ. Deletions cut 0 bases from V and 5 bases from J, with 15 bases between. This CDR3 contains 16 residues. CDR3 protein: CASSLGGRSLDNEQFF. DNA of the CDR3: TGCGCCAGCAGCTTGGGTGGTCGGTCTCTGGACAATGAGCAGTTCTTC. The full variable domain, with the rest looked up from reference TRBV5-1 and TRBJ2-1, is KAGVTQTPRYLIKTRGQQVTLSCSPISGHRSVSWYQQTPGQGLQFLFEYFSETQRNKGNFPGRFSGRQFSNSRSEMNVSTLELGDSALYLCASSLGGRSLDNEQFFGPGTRLTVL.

The chain links TRBV20-1 to TRBJ1-2, with D hard to call. V was trimmed by 2 bases and J by 2 bases, leaving 3 bases between them. CDR1 and CDR2 from the germline V gene are DFQATT and SNEGSKA (reference sequence). The CDR3 consists of 11 residues. CDR3 region: CSARQNYGYTF. CDR3 in DNA: TGCAGTGCTAGACAAAACTATGGCTACACCTTC.

This rearrangement joins TRBV29-1 to TRBJ2-5; no firm D call. CDR3 length: 11 amino acids. V lost 3 bases and J lost 5, with 7 bases in between. The germline V gene has CDR1 SQVTM and CDR2 ANQGSEA. Written as DNA, the CDR3 is TGCAGCGTTGATCGGTGGGAGACCCAGTACTTC. It translates to CSVDRWETQYF.

The V and J genes are TRBV7-9 and TRBJ2-6, with D tentatively TRBD2 (7 bases). Deletions cut 7 bases from V and 4 bases from J, with 11 bases between. The CDR3 sequence is 14 residues long. The germline gives CDR1 SEHNR, CDR2 FQNEAQ (reference sequence). The CDR3 loop reads CASNRGAGANVLTF. DNA for the CDR3: TGTGCCAGCAACCGGGGGGCGGGGGCCAACGTCCTGACTTTC.

This clone was recorded only once. CDR3 coding DNA: TGTGCCTGGAGTGTAAAGGGGGCGCATGGCTACACCTTC. Amino acids: CAWSVKGAHGYTF. V usage is TRBV30 and J usage is TRBJ1-2, with 7 bases aligning to TRBD1. V gave up 0 bases and J gave up 6 bases; unmatched junction bases: 4. Germline CDR1 reads GTSNPN; CDR2 reads SVGIG (reference sequence). The CDR3 extends over 13 amino acids.

The chain has TRBV7-3 and TRBJ1-1; D might be TRBD1 (5 bases). Germline V gene data show CDR1 as SGHTA and CDR2 as FQGTGA. The CDR3 totals 14 residues. Trimming shortened V by 2 bases and J by 2 bases, and 9 bases separated the two germline ends. The CDR3, as DNA: TGTGCCAGCAGCTTACTGGGGGGAAACACTGAAGCTTTCTTT. It is translated as CASSLLGGNTEAFF.

The rearrangement links TRBV14 to TRBJ1-4; D is unclear. This CDR3 contains 14 residues. V was shortened by 4 bases and J by 0 bases, with 6 bases between the two germline ends. Germline-derived CDR1 and CDR2 are SGHDN and FVKESK. The CDR3 DNA is TGTGCCAGCAGCCCCCGGGCAACTAATGAAAAACTGTTTTTT. As protein: CASSPRATNEKLFF. Combining the CDR3 with reference TRBV14 and TRBJ1-4 gives the whole variable domain EAGVTQFPSHSVIEKGQTVTLRCDPISGHDNLYWYRRVMGKEIKFLLHFVKESKQDESGMPNNRFLAERTGGTYSTLKVQPAELEDSGVYFCASSPRATNEKLFFGSGTQLSVL.

The chain uses TRBV19 and TRBJ2-7; possibly TRBD2 for D (5 bases). The V and J ends lost 0 bases and 5 bases respectively, with 14 bases between them. CDR1 is LNHDA and CDR2 is SQIVND in the germline V gene (reference sequence). The CDR3 has 15 amino acids. The CDR3 nucleotides read TGTGCCAGTAGTATAGATCGCCTAGCTGCAAACGAGCAGTACTTC. It yields the protein CASSIDRLAANEQYF.

The rearrangement links TRBV5-1 to TRBJ1-4, with a weak D call TRBD1 (6 bases). The germline gives CDR1 SGHRS, CDR2 YFSETQ. Trimming left V 2 bases short and J 5 bases short, with 10 bases between. The CDR3 totals 14 residues. CDR3 loop: CASSFPGANEKLFF. The CDR3 DNA reads TGCGCCAGCAGCTTTCCAGGGGCAAATGAAAAACTGTTTTTT.

This chain uses TRBV7-9 with TRBJ1-1; no clear D. Germline V gives CDR1 SEHNR, CDR2 FQNEAQ (reference sequence). The CDR3 spans 12 residues. V lost 0 bases to trimming and J lost 10 bases, with 9 bases between them. The CDR3 spells CASSLAGEGAFF. The CDR3 coding sequence is TGTGCCAGCAGCTTAGCCGGGGAGGGAGCTTTCTTT.